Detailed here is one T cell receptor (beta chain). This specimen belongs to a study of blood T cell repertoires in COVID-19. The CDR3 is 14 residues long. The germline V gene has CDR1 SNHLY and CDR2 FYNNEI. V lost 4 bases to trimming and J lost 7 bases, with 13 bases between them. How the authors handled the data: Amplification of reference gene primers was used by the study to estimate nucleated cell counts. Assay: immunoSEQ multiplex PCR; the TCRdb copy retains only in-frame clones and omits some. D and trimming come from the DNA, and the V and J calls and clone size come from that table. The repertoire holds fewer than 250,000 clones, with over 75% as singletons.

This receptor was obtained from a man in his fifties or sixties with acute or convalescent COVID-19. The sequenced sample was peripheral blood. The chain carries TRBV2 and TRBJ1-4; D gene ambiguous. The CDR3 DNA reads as TGTGCCAGCAGTGTCGGAATTCGGAGTGAAAAACTGTTTTTT. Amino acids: CASSVGIRSEKLFF.